This T cell receptor (beta chain) was recorded in a study of T cells in Graves' hyperthyroidism and ophthalmopathy. Authors of the study amplified TCR beta CDR3 regions from RNA transcripts. The study used the HTBI primer set for a first-round RT-PCR of the TCR CDR3. MiXCR, applied by TCRdb to the multiplex PCR reads, yields one record per CDR3 protein. The data show hundreds of thousands of distinct CDR3 sequences, roughly 15% seen once. V was shortened by 10 bases and J by 5 bases, with 17 bases between the two germline ends. Germline loops: CDR1 MNHEY, CDR2 SVGAGI. This CDR3 has 13 amino acids. Sequenced input: blood. The receptor's source is a woman aged 40-49 years with Graves' ophthalmopathy. The chain couples TRBV6-5 to TRBJ1-1; no clear D gene. CDR3 loop: CAITRGEGTEAFF. CDR3 nucleotide sequence: TGTGCCATTACCCGGGGTGAGGGAACTGAAGCTTTCTTT.